This is a list of T cell receptor beta chains from one sample in a study of STAT5B mutations in CD4+ large granular lymphocyte leukemia. Some clones are missing from TCRdb's copy, which holds only in-frame ones; the method was immunoSEQ multiplex PCR. The sample contains 20,000 or so clones, 65% to 85% of which appear only once. Sequenced input: CD4+ T cells from blood buffy coats. The receptors originated from a human donor in good health. Each CDR3 is given with its conserved first and last residue. The D gene is left open where the match is weak. Only part of the rows carry a size: once, few, many, or a class if the clone is expanded.

V: TRBV7-6
size: .
J: TRBJ2-7
D: TRBD1
DNA: TGTGCCAGCAGCTTAGGGACAGGGTGGTACGAGCAGTACTTC
CDR3: CASSLGTGWYEQYF

V: TRBV10-3
size: .
J: TRBJ2-6
D: .
DNA: TGTGCCATCAGTGAGTCGAGTGGGGCCAACGTCCTGACTTTC
CDR3: CAISESSGANVLTF

V: TRBV6-1
size: .
J: TRBJ1-1
D: TRBD1
DNA: TGTGCCAGCAGTGAAGGGGGACAGGGGGCGGCCACTGAAGCTTTCTTT
CDR3: CASSEGGQGAATEAFF

V: TRBV7-9
size: .
J: TRBJ2-1
D: .
DNA: TGTGCCGGAAGGTACGGAGGGCGGAACAATGAGCAGTTCTTC
CDR3: CAGRYGGRNNEQFF

V: TRBV12-5
size: .
J: TRBJ2-2
D: .
DNA: TGTGCTAGTGGTTTAACAGCGAACACCGGGGAGCTGTTTTTT
CDR3: CASGLTANTGELFF

V: TRBV25-1
size: .
J: TRBJ2-4
D: .
DNA: TGTGCCAGCAGTGCCCCTGGGGGTGCCAAAAACATTCAGTACTTC
CDR3: CASSAPGGAKNIQYF

V: TRBV4-1
size: .
J: TRBJ2-7
D: TRBD2
DNA: TGCGCCAGCAGCCCCCGACTAGCGGGATCCTCCTACGAGCAGTACTTC
CDR3: CASSPRLAGSSYEQYF

V: TRBV5-4
size: .
J: TRBJ1-1
D: .
DNA: TGTGCCAGCAGCTTGATCCAGGCCGGCACTGAAGCTTTCTTT
CDR3: CASSLIQAGTEAFF

V: TRBV12-5
size: once
J: TRBJ2-3
D: .
DNA: TGTGCTAGTGGTTTGGGCGTTAGCACAGATACGCAGTATTTT
CDR3: CASGLGVSTDTQYF

V: TRBV7-9
size: .
J: TRBJ1-1
D: TRBD1
DNA: TGTGCCAGCAGCCCGCCGACAGGGGCAAACACTGAAGCTTTCTTT
CDR3: CASSPPTGANTEAFF

V: TRBV30
size: .
J: TRBJ2-2
D: .
DNA: TGTGCCTGGAGGAGGGGGTCAAACGCCGGGGAGCTGTTTTTT
CDR3: CAWRRGSNAGELFF

V: TRBV6-1
size: .
J: TRBJ2-1
D: .
DNA: TGTGCCAGCAGCCGGGACGCACGCAATGAGCAGTTCTTC
CDR3: CASSRDARNEQFF

V: TRBV7-7
size: .
J: TRBJ2-3
D: .
DNA: TGTGCCAGCAGTCAGGACGTCACAGATACGCAGTATTTT
CDR3: CASSQDVTDTQYF

V: TRBV4-2
size: .
J: TRBJ1-1
D: .
DNA: TGTGCCAGCAGCCGAGCGGGGGGAGGTACTGAAGCTTTCTTT
CDR3: CASSRAGGGTEAFF

V: TRBV6-5
size: .
J: TRBJ2-5
D: TRBD1
DNA: TGTGCCAGCAGTTTATGGACAGGCCTAACGCGGGAGACCCAGTACTTC
CDR3: CASSLWTGLTRETQYF

V: TRBV2
size: .
J: TRBJ1-1
D: TRBD1
DNA: TGTGCCAGCGGACGGCAGGGGGCTCTCACTGAAGCTTTCTTT
CDR3: CASGRQGALTEAFF

V: TRBV29-1
size: .
J: TRBJ2-3
D: .
DNA: TGCAGCGTCCCGGACGGATACACAGATACGCAGTATTTT
CDR3: CSVPDGYTDTQYF

V: TRBV18
size: once
J: TRBJ1-5
D: .
DNA: TGTGCCAGCTCACCCGCCCCCGGTCAGCCCCAGCATTTT
CDR3: CASSPAPGQPQHF

V: TRBV6-5
size: .
J: TRBJ1-2
D: .
DNA: TGTGCCAGCAGTTACTCAACAGGGTACTATGGCTACACCTTC
CDR3: CASSYSTGYYGYTF

V: TRBV2
size: .
J: TRBJ2-2
D: .
DNA: TGTGCCAGCAGGGTAGGGGACCGCCGAACCGGGGAGCTGTTTTTT
CDR3: CASRVGDRRTGELFF

V: TRBV1
size: .
J: TRBJ2-5
D: .
DNA: TGCACCAGCAGCCAAGATCTAGGCAGGGGGGAGGCGACCCAGTACTTC
CDR3: CTSSQDLGRGEATQYF

V: TRBV2
size: few
J: TRBJ1-1
D: .
DNA: TGTGCCAGCAGTGAGCGCACTGAAGCTTTCTTT
CDR3: CASSERTEAFF

V: TRBV13
size: .
J: TRBJ2-1
D: .
DNA: TGTGCCAGCAGCTTAAGGGCAGGGGATGAGCAGTTCTTC
CDR3: CASSLRAGDEQFF

V: TRBV5-4
size: .
J: TRBJ2-2
D: TRBD2
DNA: TGTGCCAGCAGCTTCGGACTAGCGGAGAACACCGGGGAGCTGTTTTTT
CDR3: CASSFGLAENTGELFF

V: TRBV19
size: .
J: TRBJ1-2
D: .
DNA: TGTGCCAGTAGTCCGGGGCAGGGAAGCTCTAGGGGATGTTTC
CDR3: CASSPGQGSSRGCF

V: TRBV6-1
size: .
J: TRBJ1-2
D: TRBD1
DNA: TGTGCCAGCAGTGACCCGACAGGGGGCCTAATCTATGGCTACACCTTC
CDR3: CASSDPTGGLIYGYTF

V: TRBV27
size: .
J: TRBJ1-3
D: .
DNA: TGTGCCAGCAGTTTAACCATCTCTGGAAACACCATATATTTT
CDR3: CASSLTISGNTIYF

V: TRBV25-1
size: .
J: TRBJ2-5
D: .
DNA: TGTGCCAGCAGTGAATTGTGGGGGAAAGAGACCCAGTACTTC
CDR3: CASSELWGKETQYF

V: TRBV20-1
size: .
J: TRBJ2-7
D: .
DNA: TGCAGTGCCATCGGGAACTACGAGCAGTACTTC
CDR3: CSAIGNYEQYF

V: TRBV5-5
size: once
J: TRBJ1-3
D: .
DNA: TGTGCCAGCAGTCCTGGGGGAGCCTACTCTGGAAACACCATATATTTT
CDR3: CASSPGGAYSGNTIYF

V: TRBV19
size: .
J: TRBJ1-4
D: .
DNA: TGTGCCAGTAGTATCGGCAGGGGTGGGACTAATGAAAAACTGTTTTTT
CDR3: CASSIGRGGTNEKLFF

V: TRBV2
size: .
J: TRBJ2-1
D: .
DNA: TGTGCCAGCAGTACCCGGACGGAGTACAATGAGCAGTTCTTC
CDR3: CASSTRTEYNEQFF

V: TRBV27
size: once
J: TRBJ1-1
D: .
DNA: TGTGCCAGCAGTTTCTATGAGGGCCGTGAAGCTTTCTTT
CDR3: CASSFYEGREAFF

V: TRBV7-2
size: .
J: TRBJ2-2
D: .
DNA: TGTGCCAGCAGTGTTGACAGCAACACCGGGGAGCTGTTTTTT
CDR3: CASSVDSNTGELFF

V: TRBV9
size: .
J: TRBJ2-5
D: TRBD2
DNA: TGTGCCAGCAGCCCTCGGGGTAGCGGGAAGGAGACCCAGTACTTC
CDR3: CASSPRGSGKETQYF

V: TRBV6-6
size: .
J: TRBJ2-2
D: .
DNA: TGTGCCAGCCAACGTTCCTCATTGGCGGTCGGGGAGCTGTTTTTT
CDR3: CASQRSSLAVGELFF

V: TRBV6-5
size: .
J: TRBJ2-7
D: .
DNA: TGTGCCAGCAGTAGAGGGGACCCCTCGGGCGAGCAGTACTTC
CDR3: CASSRGDPSGEQYF

V: TRBV25-1
size: once
J: TRBJ2-2
D: TRBD2
DNA: TGTGCCAGCAGTGATACACCGGGACTAGCGGGAGGTACCGGGGAGCTGTTTTTT
CDR3: CASSDTPGLAGGTGELFF

V: TRBV6-1
size: once
J: TRBJ2-1
D: TRBD2
DNA: TGTGCCAGCAGTGCCCCTAGCGGTACGCAGTTCTTC
CDR3: CASSAPSGTQFF

V: TRBV11-2
size: .
J: TRBJ2-5
D: TRBD1
DNA: TGTGCCAGCAGCTCGGACAGGGGGCATTGGGAGACCCAGTACTTC
CDR3: CASSSDRGHWETQYF

V: TRBV6-1
size: .
J: TRBJ1-1
D: .
DNA: TGTGCCAGCAGAGTACAGGAGCAGAACACTGAAGCTTTCTTT
CDR3: CASRVQEQNTEAFF

V: TRBV11-2
size: .
J: TRBJ2-1
D: TRBD2
DNA: TGTGCCAGCAGCTTACGGGGGGATGAGCAGTTCTTC
CDR3: CASSLRGDEQFF

V: TRBV19
size: .
J: TRBJ2-5
D: .
DNA: TGTGCCAGTAGTCAAACCGGGACAGAGACCCAGTACTTC
CDR3: CASSQTGTETQYF

V: TRBV19
size: .
J: TRBJ1-2
D: TRBD1
DNA: TGTGCCAGTAGTATAGATCAGGGGGCAGGGGTGAACTATGGCTACACCTTC
CDR3: CASSIDQGAGVNYGYTF

V: TRBV30
size: .
J: TRBJ2-1
D: TRBD2
DNA: TGTGCCTGGAAACTAGCGGGAGCCTACCCCTGGAATGAGCAGTTCTTC
CDR3: CAWKLAGAYPWNEQFF

V: TRBV9
size: medium-sized
J: TRBJ1-2
D: TRBD1
DNA: TGTGCCAGCAGCGTAGAAGCAGGGGGCTATGGCTACACCTTC
CDR3: CASSVEAGGYGYTF

V: TRBV29-1
size: .
J: TRBJ2-1
D: TRBD2
DNA: TGCAGCGTTCCCCCCCGGGGGGGGTCCTACAATGAGCAGTTCTTC
CDR3: CSVPPRGGSYNEQFF

V: TRBV14
size: .
J: TRBJ2-2
D: TRBD2
DNA: TGTGCCAGCAGTCTGAGACTAGCGGGATTAAACACCGGGGAGCTGTTTTTT
CDR3: CASSLRLAGLNTGELFF

V: TRBV10-3
size: .
J: TRBJ1-5
D: TRBD1
DNA: TGTGCCATCAGCCCAGGGACAGGTCAAGAGCCCCAGCATTTT
CDR3: CAISPGTGQEPQHF

V: TRBV7-6
size: once
J: TRBJ2-2
D: .
DNA: TGTGCCAGCAGCGCCGGGACGGACACCGGGGAGCTGTTTTTT
CDR3: CASSAGTDTGELFF

V: TRBV10-2
size: few
J: TRBJ1-2
D: .
DNA: TGCGCCAGCAGTGAGACAGGCATCTATGGCTACACCTTC
CDR3: CASSETGIYGYTF

V: TRBV6-6
size: .
J: TRBJ1-5
D: .
DNA: TGTGCCAGCAGTTACCACAATCAGCCCCAGCATTTT
CDR3: CASSYHNQPQHF

V: TRBV6-6
size: .
J: TRBJ2-7
D: .
DNA: TGTGCCAGCAGTTACCAAAGGGACTACGAGCAGTACTTC
CDR3: CASSYQRDYEQYF

V: TRBV7-2
size: .
J: TRBJ2-7
D: .
DNA: TGTGCCAGCAGCACTAGCTACGAGCAGTACTTC
CDR3: CASSTSYEQYF

V: TRBV9
size: .
J: TRBJ1-1
D: .
DNA: TGTGCCAGCAGACATATCCGGAACACTGAAGCTTTCTTT
CDR3: CASRHIRNTEAFF

V: TRBV6-1
size: .
J: TRBJ1-5
D: .
DNA: TGTGCCAGCAGTGAGGGGGCGACCTTCAATCAGCCCCAGCATTTT
CDR3: CASSEGATFNQPQHF

V: TRBV6-1
size: .
J: TRBJ2-7
D: .
DNA: TGTGCCAGCAGGTTATCCGGGACCACCTACGAGCAGTACTTC
CDR3: CASRLSGTTYEQYF

V: TRBV6-1
size: .
J: TRBJ1-1
D: .
DNA: TGTGCCAGCGGCGCCGAGGGAAACACTGAAGCTTTCTTT
CDR3: CASGAEGNTEAFF